This TCR beta chain was sequenced in a study of tumor-infiltrating lymphocytes in primary liver carcinoma. At the level of the study: The tumors ranged from about 4 to 10 cm across and fell within stage T1-T3 N0M0.

cDNA specific to TCR beta was made from around 530 ng of total RNA, with a constant-region primer employed for priming. Three rounds of nested multiplex PCR with slightly modified ARM-PCR produced TCR beta libraries. The first two PCR rounds, roughly 9 cycles each, used TRBV1-TRBV30 forward primers and a C-beta reverse primer. TCRdb independently ran MiXCR on the multiplex PCR reads; one entry per CDR3 protein. The repertoire includes approximately 310,000 distinct CDR3 sequences, 65% of them detected once, and roughly 8.6% sits in the top ten. The CDR3 is made up of 15 amino acids. Germline V gene lookup returns CDR1 MNHEY and CDR2 SVGEGT. Blood RNA came from unsorted whole blood; germline DNA was also extracted. This clonotype was seen a few times. Its antigen is as yet unknown. One junction end disagrees with the germline gene, perhaps due to a read error. The study, taken as a whole, reports: Among the pair types, tumor region pairs showed more overlap than tumor-adjacent and tumor-blood pairs. Tumor tissue displayed a significantly greater top-250-clone fraction than blood (p = 0.039).

V gene TRBV6-2 or TRBV6-3 combines with J gene TRBJ2-7; no clear D. The TCR sequence derives from a man aged 40-49 years with primary liver carcinoma and hepatitis B virus infection. The material sequenced was peripheral blood. CDR3 amino acids: CVSSYSAESSYEQYF. For the CDR3, the DNA is TGTGTCAGCAGTTACTCGGCGGAGAGCTCCTACGAGCAGTACTTC.